The rows below give T cell receptor beta chains drawn from one sample of a study of regulatory T cells in long-lasting Graves disease. TCRdb processed the multiplex PCR reads anew with MiXCR; each CDR3 protein has one entry. The sample records approximately 400,000 distinct CDR3 sequences, more than 12% being singletons. These data were also filed under a second study, of T cells in Graves' hyperthyroidism and ophthalmopathy.

The sample in question was peripheral blood mononuclear cells (PBMCs), obtained at new diagnosis, from a patient treated with antithyroid drugs. These receptors were collected from a woman in her 30s with Graves disease. Both conserved end residues are part of each CDR3. Each record gives: clone size, V gene, D gene, CDR3 length, J gene, CDR3 protein, CDR3 DNA. A D gene is named only where the DNA matches it firmly. Clone sizes are given selectively: once, few, many, or a class where the clone is expanded.

many,TRBV24-1,TRBD1,16,TRBJ2-3,CATSDRTGGAADTQYF,TGTGCCACCAGTGACCGGACAGGGGGCGCAGCAGATACGCAGTATTTT
-,TRBV27,TRBD2,17,TRBJ2-1,CASSPPGLAGAGNEQFF,TGTGCCAGCAGCCCTCCGGGACTAGCGGGAGCGGGCAATGAGCAGTTCTTC
many,TRBV28,TRBD2,21,TRBJ2-2,CASSLELAGLFIGGGTGELFF,TGTGCCAGCAGTTTGGAACTAGCGGGATTGTTTATCGGCGGGGGCACCGGGGAGCTGTTTTTT
many,TRBV7-2,TRBD2,17,TRBJ2-5,CASSLERLAGGEETQYF,TGTGCCAGCAGCCTAGAACGGCTAGCGGGAGGTGAAGAGACCCAGTACTTC
-,TRBV11-2,TRBD1,16,TRBJ1-4,CASSLGGDSPGEKLFF,TGTGCCAGCAGCTTAGGGGGGGACAGTCCGGGTGAAAAACTGTTTTTT
-,TRBV12-3/TRBV12-4,TRBD2,14,TRBJ2-3,CASIPTSGGDTQYF,TGTGCCAGCATCCCGACTAGCGGGGGAGATACGCAGTATTTT
many,TRBV28,-,14,TRBJ2-1,CASSLEQNYNEQFF,TGTGCCAGCAGTTTGGAACAGAACTACAATGAGCAGTTCTTC
-,TRBV5-1,-,14,TRBJ1-1,CASSPRDLRTEAFF,TGCGCCAGCAGCCCCCGGGACCTCCGAACTGAAGCTTTCTTT
few,TRBV6-1,-,13,TRBJ2-5,CASRKAGTLTQYF,TGTGCCAGCAGAAAAGCGGGGACATTGACCCAGTACTTC
few,TRBV20-1,-,15,TRBJ2-7,CSARDRRGPFHEQYF,TGCAGTGCTAGAGACAGGCGGGGACCGTTCCACGAGCAGTACTTC
-,TRBV12-5,-,16,TRBJ2-6,CASSGLRGSGANVLTF,TGTGCTTCCTCTGGGCTAAGGGGGTCTGGGGCCAACGTCCTGACTTTC
few,TRBV7-6,TRBD1,17,TRBJ1-5,CASSLGPRGRSNQPQHF,TGTGCCAGCAGCTTAGGTCCAAGGGGGCGAAGCAATCAGCCCCAGCATTTT
many,TRBV4-1,-,16,TRBJ1-1,CASSGDIRGMNTEAFF,TGCGCCAGCAGCGGCGATATAAGGGGCATGAACACTGAAGCTTTCTTT
few,TRBV30,-,15,TRBJ2-6,CAWSGGGAGANVLTF,TGTGCCTGGAGTGGGGGAGGTGCTGGGGCCAACGTCCTGACTTTC
many,TRBV11-3,-,14,TRBJ1-1,CASSPRGVRTEAFF,TGTGCCAGCAGCCCAAGAGGGGTAAGGACTGAAGCTTTCTTT
few,TRBV5-1,-,14,TRBJ2-7,CASSLSQIPYEQYF,TGCGCCAGCAGCCTGAGTCAGATTCCATACGAGCAGTACTTC
many,TRBV6-1,TRBD1,15,TRBJ2-1,CASRNRDSPYNEQFF,TGTGCCAGCAGGAACCGGGACAGTCCCTACAATGAGCAGTTCTTC
once,TRBV11-2,-,16,TRBJ1-4,CASSLFRAEVGEKLFF,TGTGCCAGCAGCCTTTTCCGGGCAGAAGTAGGGGAAAAACTGTTTTTT
-,TRBV7-2,TRBD2,17,TRBJ2-3,CASSLVAGGVGTDTQYF,TGTGCCAGCAGCTTAGTTGCGGGAGGGGTCGGCACAGATACGCAGTATTTT
few,TRBV5-1,TRBD2,15,TRBJ2-1,CASNSGGIGWNEQFF,TGCGCCAGCAACTCCGGGGGGATCGGATGGAATGAGCAGTTCTTC
few,TRBV7-3,TRBD2,15,TRBJ2-1,CASSIRAGGDNEQFF,TGTGCCAGCAGCATTCGAGCGGGAGGGGACAATGAGCAGTTCTTC
many,TRBV12-3/TRBV12-4,-,15,TRBJ2-5,CASRGTEGGQETQYF,TGTGCCAGCAGGGGGACTGAGGGGGGACAAGAGACCCAGTACTTC
-,TRBV18,TRBD1,17,TRBJ1-4,CASSPSGTGELNEKLFF,TGTGCCAGCTCACCGTCCGGGACAGGGGAGTTAAATGAAAAACTGTTTTTT
-,TRBV19,TRBD1,16,TRBJ1-1,CASSMARTGGNTEAFF,TGTGCCAGTAGTATGGCCCGGACAGGCGGGAACACTGAAGCTTTCTTT
-,TRBV30,-,14,TRBJ2-1,CALFSGATYNEQFF,TGTGCCTTATTTAGCGGAGCAACGTACAATGAGCAGTTCTTC
many,TRBV12-3/TRBV12-4,-,13,TRBJ2-3,CASTPEVADTQYF,TGTGCCAGCACCCCCGAGGTTGCAGATACGCAGTATTTT
-,TRBV12-3/TRBV12-4,-,14,TRBJ1-1,CASSPPAGTTEAFF,TGTGCCAGCAGCCCCCCCGCGGGGACCACTGAAGCTTTCTTT
many,TRBV2,-,15,TRBJ2-1,CAILTLGLTGNEQFF,TGTGCCATTCTTACACTCGGGCTAACGGGGAATGAGCAGTTCTTC
many,TRBV11-2,-,14,TRBJ2-1,CASSLVKGNNEQFF,TGTGCCAGCAGCTTGGTCAAGGGGAACAATGAGCAGTTCTTC
few,TRBV5-4,-,15,TRBJ2-7,CASSGGDRTSYEQYF,TGTGCCAGCAGCGGGGGTGACAGGACCTCCTACGAGCAGTACTTC
many,TRBV7-8,TRBD2,16,TRBJ2-2,CASSLTSGRATGELFF,TGTGCCAGCAGCTTGACTAGCGGGAGGGCCACCGGGGAGCTGTTTTTT
many,TRBV11-2,-,13,TRBJ2-1,CASSLESFNEQFF,TGTGCCAGCAGCTTAGAATCCTTCAATGAGCAGTTCTTC
few,TRBV6-4,-,11,TRBJ2-5,CASPKKETQYF,TGTGCCAGTCCAAAAAAAGAGACCCAGTACTTC
few,TRBV3-1,-,14,TRBJ1-2,CASSQGQAVYGYTF,TGTGCCAGCAGCCAAGGACAGGCCGTCTATGGCTACACCTTC
few,TRBV24-1,TRBD1,16,TRBJ1-2,CATSDSRTGANYGYTF,TGTGCCACCAGTGATTCCCGGACAGGGGCCAACTATGGCTACACCTTC
many,TRBV11-2,-,15,TRBJ1-1,CASSLRPQGWAEAFF,TGTGCCAGCAGCCTACGCCCCCAGGGTTGGGCTGAAGCTTTCTTT
many,TRBV28,-,16,TRBJ1-5,CASSVWDTEGHQPQHF,TGTGCCAGCAGTGTTTGGGATACGGAGGGTCATCAGCCCCAGCATTTT
many,TRBV29-1,TRBD1,13,TRBJ1-1,CSVPSRGQTEAFF,TGCAGCGTTCCTTCCAGGGGGCAAACTGAAGCTTTCTTT
-,TRBV6-5,-,17,TRBJ1-6,CASSYSRDSIWNSPLHF,TGTGCCAGCAGTTACTCTCGAGACTCAATTTGGAATTCACCCCTCCACTTT
few,TRBV15,-,14,TRBJ2-5,CATANPGAVETQYF,TGTGCCACCGCCAACCCAGGGGCCGTAGAGACCCAGTACTTC
many,TRBV11-2,-,18,TRBJ1-1,CASSLANPVQNMNTEAFF,TGTGCCAGCAGCTTAGCAAACCCCGTGCAGAACATGAACACTGAAGCTTTCTTT
few,TRBV7-9,-,15,TRBJ2-7,CASSFVQGSLYEQYF,TGTGCCAGCAGCTTCGTCCAGGGCTCCCTTTACGAGCAGTACTTC
-,TRBV7-2,-,15,TRBJ1-6,CASSLGGGRGSPLHF,TGTGCCAGCAGCTTAGGTGGGGGGCGAGGATCACCCCTCCACTTT
many,TRBV5-1,-,14,TRBJ2-1,CASSLSDLVNEQFF,TGCGCCAGCAGCTTGTCGGACTTGGTCAATGAGCAGTTCTTC
-,TRBV13,TRBD2,15,TRBJ2-1,CASGGRAQSYNEQFF,TGTGCCTCGGGCGGGAGGGCCCAGTCCTACAATGAGCAGTTCTTC
few,TRBV7-3,TRBD2,15,TRBJ2-1,CASSLTSGTFNEQSF,TGTGCCAGCAGCCTAACTAGCGGAACCTTTAATGAGCAGTCCTTC
-,TRBV5-1,TRBD2,16,TRBJ2-1,CASSTGTSGNYNEQFF,TGCGCCAGCAGCACGGGGACTAGCGGAAACTACAATGAGCAGTTCTTC
few,TRBV10-1,TRBD2,14,TRBJ2-7,CASSFSGSPHEQYF,TGCGCCAGCAGTTTTAGCGGGAGTCCCCACGAGCAGTACTTC
many,TRBV5-1,TRBD2,16,TRBJ2-3,CASSPDTSGSLDTQYF,TGCGCCAGCAGCCCAGACACTAGCGGGAGTTTAGATACGCAGTATTTT
many,TRBV12-3/TRBV12-4,-,14,TRBJ1-1,CASSFGGPGTEAFF,TGTGCCAGCAGTTTCGGGGGGCCGGGCACTGAAGCTTTCTTT
many,TRBV28,TRBD2,13,TRBJ2-1,CASKKREYNEQFF,TGTGCCAGCAAGAAGCGGGAGTACAATGAGCAGTTCTTC
-,TRBV24-1,-,15,TRBJ2-1,CATSDYRYRVNEQFF,TGTGCCACCAGTGACTACAGGTATCGCGTCAATGAGCAGTTCTTC
-,TRBV29-1,-,12,TRBJ1-1,CSVVFGNTEAFF,TGCAGCGTTGTATTCGGGAACACTGAAGCTTTCTTT
few,TRBV27,TRBD2,19,TRBJ2-6,CASSTSKTSGRAGANVLTF,TGTGCCAGCAGTACCTCGAAGACTAGCGGGAGGGCTGGGGCCAACGTCCTGACTTTC
many,TRBV2,-,12,TRBJ1-2,CASSGTYGGYTF,TGTGCCAGCAGTGGGACATATGGTGGCTACACCTTC